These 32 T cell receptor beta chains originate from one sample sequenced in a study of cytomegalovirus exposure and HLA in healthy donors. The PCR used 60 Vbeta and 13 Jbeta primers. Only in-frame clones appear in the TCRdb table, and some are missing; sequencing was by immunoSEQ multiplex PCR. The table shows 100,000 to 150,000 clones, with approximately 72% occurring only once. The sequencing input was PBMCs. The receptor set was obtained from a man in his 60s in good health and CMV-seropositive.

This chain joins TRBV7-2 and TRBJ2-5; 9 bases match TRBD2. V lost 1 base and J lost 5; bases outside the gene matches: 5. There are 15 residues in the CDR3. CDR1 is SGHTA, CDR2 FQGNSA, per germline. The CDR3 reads CASSLVSSGGETQYF. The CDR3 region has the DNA TGTGCCAGCAGCTTAGTCAGTAGCGGGGGTGAGACCCAGTACTTC.

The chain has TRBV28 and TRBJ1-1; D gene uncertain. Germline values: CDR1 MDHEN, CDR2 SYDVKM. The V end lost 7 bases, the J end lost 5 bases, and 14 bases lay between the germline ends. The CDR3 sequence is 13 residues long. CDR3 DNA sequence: TGTGCCAGCAAAGAGGGTCCGAGGACTGAAGCTTTCTTT. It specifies CASKEGPRTEAFF. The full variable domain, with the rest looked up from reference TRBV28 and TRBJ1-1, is DVKVTQSSRYLVKRTGEKVFLECVQDMDHENMFWYRQDPGLGLRLIYFSYDVKMKEKGDIPEGYSVSREKKERFSLILESASTNQTSMYLCASKEGPRTEAFFGQGTRLTVV.

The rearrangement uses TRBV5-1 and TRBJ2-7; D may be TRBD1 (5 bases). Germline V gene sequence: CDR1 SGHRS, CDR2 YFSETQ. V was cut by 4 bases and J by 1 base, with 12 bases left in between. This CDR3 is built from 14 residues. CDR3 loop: CASSLRVRSYEQYF. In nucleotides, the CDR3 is TGCGCCAGCAGCCTCAGGGTTAGGTCCTACGAGCAGTACTTC.

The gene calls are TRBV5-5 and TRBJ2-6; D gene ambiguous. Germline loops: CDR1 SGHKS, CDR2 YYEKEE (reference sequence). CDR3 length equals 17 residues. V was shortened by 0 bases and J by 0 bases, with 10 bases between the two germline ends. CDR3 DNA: TGTGCCAGCAGCTTGGGTCCCATTAGCTCTGGGGCCAACGTCCTGACTTTC. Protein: CASSLGPISSGANVLTF.

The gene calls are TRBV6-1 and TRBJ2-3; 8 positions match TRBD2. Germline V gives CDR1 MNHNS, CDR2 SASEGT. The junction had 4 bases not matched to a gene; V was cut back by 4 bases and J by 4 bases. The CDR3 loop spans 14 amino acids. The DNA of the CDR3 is TGTGCCAGCAGTGCCAGCGGGAGTGCAGATACGCAGTATTTT. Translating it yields CASSASGSADTQYF.

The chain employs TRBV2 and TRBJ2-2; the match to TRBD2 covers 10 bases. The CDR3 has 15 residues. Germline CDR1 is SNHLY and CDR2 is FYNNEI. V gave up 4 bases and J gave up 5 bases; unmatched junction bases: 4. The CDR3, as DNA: TGTGCCAGCAGTGTCGAGCGGGAGGGAACCGGGGAGCTGTTTTTT. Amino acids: CASSVEREGTGELFF.

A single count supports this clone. CDR3 amino acids: CASSPWTALAKNIQYF. The CDR3 nucleotides are TGTGCCAGCAGTCCATGGACAGCTCTAGCCAAAAACATTCAGTACTTC. This chain connects TRBV28 to TRBJ2-4; TRBD1 is a possible D gene (6 bases). This CDR3 is 16 amino acids long. Germline V gene lookup returns CDR1 MDHEN and CDR2 SYDVKM. Trimming stripped 5 bases from V and 0 bases from J, with 14 bases between.

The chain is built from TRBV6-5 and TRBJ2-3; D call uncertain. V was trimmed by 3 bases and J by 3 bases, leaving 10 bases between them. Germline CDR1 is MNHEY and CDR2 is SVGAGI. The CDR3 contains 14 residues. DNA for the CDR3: TGTGCCAGCAGTTATGGATCGCGGACAGATACGCAGTATTTT. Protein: CASSYGSRTDTQYF.

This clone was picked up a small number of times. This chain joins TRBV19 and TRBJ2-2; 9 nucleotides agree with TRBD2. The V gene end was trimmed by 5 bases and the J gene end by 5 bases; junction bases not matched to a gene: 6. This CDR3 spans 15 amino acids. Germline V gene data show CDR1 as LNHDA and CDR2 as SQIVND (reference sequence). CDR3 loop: CASSPGLAATGELFF. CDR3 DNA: TGTGCCAGTAGTCCGGGACTAGCTGCTACCGGGGAGCTGTTTTTT.

In DNA form, the CDR3 reads TGTGCCAGCAGTACCCGAGGCTACGAGCAGTACTTC. Its protein is CASSTRGYEQYF. V usage is TRBV28 and J usage is TRBJ2-7; no definite D call. V was clipped by 5 bases and J by 3 bases, with 8 bases between them. The V gene's germline CDR1 is MDHEN and CDR2 SYDVKM. This CDR3 has 12 amino acids.

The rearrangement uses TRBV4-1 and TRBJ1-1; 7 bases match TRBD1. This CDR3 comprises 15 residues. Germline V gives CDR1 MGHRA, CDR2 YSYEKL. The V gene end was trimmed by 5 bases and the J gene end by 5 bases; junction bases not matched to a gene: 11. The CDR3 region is CASSTRTGNRTEAFF. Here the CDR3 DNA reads TGCGCCAGCAGCACCAGGACAGGCAATAGGACTGAAGCTTTCTTT.

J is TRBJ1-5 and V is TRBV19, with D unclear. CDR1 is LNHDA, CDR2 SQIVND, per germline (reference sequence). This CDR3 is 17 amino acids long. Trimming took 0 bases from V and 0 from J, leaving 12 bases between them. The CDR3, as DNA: TGTGCCAGTAGTATAGATCCCAGGTCCCATAGCAATCAGCCCCAGCATTTT. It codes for CASSIDPRSHSNQPQHF.

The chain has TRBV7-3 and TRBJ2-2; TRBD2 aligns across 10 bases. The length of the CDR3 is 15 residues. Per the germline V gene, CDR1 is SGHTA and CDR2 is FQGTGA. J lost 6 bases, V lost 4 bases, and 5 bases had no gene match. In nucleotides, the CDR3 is TGTGCCAGCAGCTCGAGCGGGAGGGCCCCCGGGGAGCTGTTTTTT. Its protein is CASSSSGRAPGELFF.

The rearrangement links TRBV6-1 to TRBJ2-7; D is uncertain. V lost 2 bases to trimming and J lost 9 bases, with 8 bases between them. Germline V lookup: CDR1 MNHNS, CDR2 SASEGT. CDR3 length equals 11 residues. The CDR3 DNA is TGTGCCAGCAGTGAACCCACTGGGCAGTACTTC. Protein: CASSEPTGQYF.

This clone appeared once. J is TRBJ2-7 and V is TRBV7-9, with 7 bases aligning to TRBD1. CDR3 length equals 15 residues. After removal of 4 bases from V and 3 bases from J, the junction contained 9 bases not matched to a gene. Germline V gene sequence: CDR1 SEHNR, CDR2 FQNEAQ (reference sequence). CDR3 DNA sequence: TGTGCCAGCAGCTCGGGACAGACACTCGACTACGAGCAGTACTTC. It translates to CASSSGQTLDYEQYF.

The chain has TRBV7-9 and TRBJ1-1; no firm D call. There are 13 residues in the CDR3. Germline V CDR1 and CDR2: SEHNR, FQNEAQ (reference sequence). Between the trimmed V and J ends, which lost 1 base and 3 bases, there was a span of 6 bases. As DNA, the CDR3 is TGTGCCAGCAGCTTAGAGGGAGACACTGAAGCTTTCTTT. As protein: CASSLEGDTEAFF.

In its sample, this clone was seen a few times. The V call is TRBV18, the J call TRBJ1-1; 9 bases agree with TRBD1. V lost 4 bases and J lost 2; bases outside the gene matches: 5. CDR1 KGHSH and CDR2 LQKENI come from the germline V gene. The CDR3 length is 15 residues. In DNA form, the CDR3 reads TGTGCCAGCTCACAAACAGGGGGCGGCAACACTGAAGCTTTCTTT. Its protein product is CASSQTGGGNTEAFF.

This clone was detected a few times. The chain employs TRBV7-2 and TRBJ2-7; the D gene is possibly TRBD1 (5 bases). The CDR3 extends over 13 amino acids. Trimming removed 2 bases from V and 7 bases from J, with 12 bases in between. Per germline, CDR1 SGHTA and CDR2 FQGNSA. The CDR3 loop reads CASSLTRVGEQYF. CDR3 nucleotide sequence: TGTGCCAGCAGCTTAACCAGGGTAGGAGAGCAGTACTTC. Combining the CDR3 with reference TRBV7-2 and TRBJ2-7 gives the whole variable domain GAGVSQSPSNKVTEKGKDVELRCDPISGHTALYWYRQSLGQGLEFLIYFQGNSAPDKSGLPSDRFSAERTGGSVSTLTIQRTQQEDSAVYLCASSLTRVGEQYFGPGTRLTVT.

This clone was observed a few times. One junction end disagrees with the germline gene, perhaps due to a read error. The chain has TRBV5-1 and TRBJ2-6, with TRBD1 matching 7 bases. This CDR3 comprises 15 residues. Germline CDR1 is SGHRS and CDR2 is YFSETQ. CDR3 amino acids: CASSSQGSGANGLTF. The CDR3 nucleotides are TGCGCCAGCAGCTCACAGGGGTCTGGGGCCAACGGCCTGACTTTC.

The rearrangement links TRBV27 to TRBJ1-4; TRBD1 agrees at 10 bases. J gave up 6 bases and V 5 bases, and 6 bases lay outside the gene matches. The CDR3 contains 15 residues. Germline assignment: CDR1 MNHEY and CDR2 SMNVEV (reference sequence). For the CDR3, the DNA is TGTGCCAGCAGTACCGGGACAGGGGCGTATGAAAAACTGTTTTTT. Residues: CASSTGTGAYEKLFF.

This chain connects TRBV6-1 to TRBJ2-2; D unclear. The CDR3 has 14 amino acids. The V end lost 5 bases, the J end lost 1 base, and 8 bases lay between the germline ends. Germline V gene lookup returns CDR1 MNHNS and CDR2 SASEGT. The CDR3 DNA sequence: TGTGCCAGCAGTCCACCAGTGAACACCGGGGAGCTGTTTTTT. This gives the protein CASSPPVNTGELFF.

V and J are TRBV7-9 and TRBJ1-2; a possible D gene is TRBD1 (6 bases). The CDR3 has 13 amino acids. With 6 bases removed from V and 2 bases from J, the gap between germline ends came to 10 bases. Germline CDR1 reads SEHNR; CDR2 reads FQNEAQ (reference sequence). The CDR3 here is CASSGGGNYGYTF. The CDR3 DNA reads TGTGCCAGCAGTGGGGGCGGCAACTATGGCTACACCTTC.

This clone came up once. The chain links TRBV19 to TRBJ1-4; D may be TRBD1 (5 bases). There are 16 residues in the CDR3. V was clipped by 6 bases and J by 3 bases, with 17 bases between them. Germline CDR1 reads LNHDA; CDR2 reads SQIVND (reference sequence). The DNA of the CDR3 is TGTGCCAGTAGCCCTACCCCAGGGTGGGCTAATGAAAAACTGTTTTTT. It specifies CASSPTPGWANEKLFF.

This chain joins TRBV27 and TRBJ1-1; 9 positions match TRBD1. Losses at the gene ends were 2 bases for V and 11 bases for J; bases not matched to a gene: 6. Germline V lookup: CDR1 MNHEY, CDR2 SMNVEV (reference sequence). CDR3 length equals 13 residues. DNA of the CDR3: TGTGCCAGCAGTTTAGGGACAGGGTTCGGGGCTTTCTTT. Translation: CASSLGTGFGAFF.

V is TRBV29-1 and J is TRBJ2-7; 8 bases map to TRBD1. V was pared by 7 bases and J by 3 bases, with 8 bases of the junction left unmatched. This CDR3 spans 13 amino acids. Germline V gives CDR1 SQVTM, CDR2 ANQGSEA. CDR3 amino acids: CSARTGTNYEQYF. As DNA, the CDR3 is TGCAGCGCTAGGACAGGGACGAACTACGAGCAGTACTTC.

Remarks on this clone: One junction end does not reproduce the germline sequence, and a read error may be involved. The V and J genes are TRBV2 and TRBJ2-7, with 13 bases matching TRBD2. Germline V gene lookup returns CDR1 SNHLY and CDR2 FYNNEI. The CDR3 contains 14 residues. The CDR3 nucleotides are TGTGCCAGCAGTGATAAGACTAGCGGGAGGCCCTACCGATTC. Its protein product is CASSDKTSGRPYRF.

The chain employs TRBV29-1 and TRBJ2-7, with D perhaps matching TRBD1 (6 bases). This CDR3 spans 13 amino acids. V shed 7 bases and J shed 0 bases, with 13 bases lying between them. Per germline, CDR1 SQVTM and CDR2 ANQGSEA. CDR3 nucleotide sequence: TGCAGCGGCCGGGACACCAGCTCCTACGAGCAGTACTTC. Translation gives CSGRDTSSYEQYF.

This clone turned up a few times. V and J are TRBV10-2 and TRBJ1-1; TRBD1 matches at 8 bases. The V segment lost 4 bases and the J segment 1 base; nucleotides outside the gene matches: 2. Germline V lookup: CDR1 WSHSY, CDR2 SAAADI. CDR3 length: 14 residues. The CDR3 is CASSGDRWNTEAFF. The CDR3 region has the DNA TGCGCCAGCAGTGGGGACAGGTGGAACACTGAAGCTTTCTTT.

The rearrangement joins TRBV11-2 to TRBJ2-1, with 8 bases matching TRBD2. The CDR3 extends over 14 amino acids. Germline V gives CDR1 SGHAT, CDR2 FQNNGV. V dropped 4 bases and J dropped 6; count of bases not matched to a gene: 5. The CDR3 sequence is CASSYGLAFNEQFF. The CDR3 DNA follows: TGTGCCAGCAGCTACGGACTAGCTTTCAATGAGCAGTTCTTC.

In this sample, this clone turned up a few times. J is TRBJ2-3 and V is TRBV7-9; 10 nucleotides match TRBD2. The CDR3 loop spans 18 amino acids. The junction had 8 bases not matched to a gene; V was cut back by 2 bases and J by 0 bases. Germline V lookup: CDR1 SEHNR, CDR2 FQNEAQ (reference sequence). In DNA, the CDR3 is TGTGCCAGCAGCTTAAGGACTAGCGGAACCGATAGCACAGATACGCAGTATTTT. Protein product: CASSLRTSGTDSTDTQYF.

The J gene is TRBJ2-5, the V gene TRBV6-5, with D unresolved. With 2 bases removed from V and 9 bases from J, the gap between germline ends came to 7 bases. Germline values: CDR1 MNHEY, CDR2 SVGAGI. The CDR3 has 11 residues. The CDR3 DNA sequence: TGTGCCAGCAGTTACCTCGGAGCCCAGTACTTC. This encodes CASSYLGAQYF.

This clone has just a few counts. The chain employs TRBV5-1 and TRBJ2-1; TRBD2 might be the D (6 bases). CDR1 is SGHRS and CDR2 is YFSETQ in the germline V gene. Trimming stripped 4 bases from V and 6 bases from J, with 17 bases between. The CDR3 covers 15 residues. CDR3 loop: CASSAGQGDSNEQFF. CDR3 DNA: TGCGCCAGCAGCGCCGGACAAGGGGACTCCAATGAGCAGTTCTTC.